The entry that follows covers one T cell receptor beta chain sequence. In the study's own analysis: By means of reference gene primer amplification, nucleated cell counts were estimated. Method: immunoSEQ multiplex PCR; TCRdb's copy keeps in-frame clones and lacks some. V and J calls plus clone size are reproduced from that table; the DNA served to infer D and trimming. Of around 130,000 clones in the sample, about 85% were seen once. The record originates from a study of blood T cell repertoires in COVID-19. About the study: Material from acute and convalescent COVID-19 was sourced from the United States, Italy and Spain. T cells, B-cell-depleted T cells, or PBMCs provided the cDNA or gDNA that served as material.

V dropped 6 bases and J dropped 6; count of bases not matched to a gene: 6. Germline V CDR1 and CDR2: MNHEY, SMNVEV (reference sequence). The CDR3 has 14 amino acids. The chain is built from TRBV27 and TRBJ1-5, with 9 bases identical to TRBD1. The material sequenced was peripheral blood. The sequence derives from a man aged 60 to 75 with acute or convalescent COVID-19. CDR3 nucleotide sequence: TGTGCCAGCAGCACAGGGGGCGGCGGTCAGCCCCAGCATTTT. Translated: CASSTGGGGQPQHF.